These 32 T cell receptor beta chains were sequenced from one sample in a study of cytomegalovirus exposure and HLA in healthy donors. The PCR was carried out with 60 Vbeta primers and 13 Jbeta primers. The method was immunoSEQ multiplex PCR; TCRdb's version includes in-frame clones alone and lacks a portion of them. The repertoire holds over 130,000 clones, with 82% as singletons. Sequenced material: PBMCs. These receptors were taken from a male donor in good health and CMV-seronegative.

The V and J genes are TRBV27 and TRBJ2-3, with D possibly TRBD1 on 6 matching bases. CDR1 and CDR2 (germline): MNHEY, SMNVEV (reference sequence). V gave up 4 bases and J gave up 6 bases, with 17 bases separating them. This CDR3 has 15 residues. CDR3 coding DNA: TGTGCCAGCAGTTGGGGCGGACCCCAGGGGGATACGCAGTATTTT. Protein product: CASSWGGPQGDTQYF.

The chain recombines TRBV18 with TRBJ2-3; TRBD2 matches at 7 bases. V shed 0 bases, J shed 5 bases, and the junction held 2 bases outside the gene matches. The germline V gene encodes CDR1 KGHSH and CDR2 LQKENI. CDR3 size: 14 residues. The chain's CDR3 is CASSPPVAGDTQYF. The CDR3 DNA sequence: TGTGCCAGCTCACCACCAGTAGCGGGAGATACGCAGTATTTT. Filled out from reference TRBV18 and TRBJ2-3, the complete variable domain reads NAGVMQNPRHLVRRRGQEARLRCSPMKGHSHVYWYRQLPEEGLKFMVYLQKENIIDESGMPKERFSAEFPKEGPSILRIQQVVRGDSAAYFCASSPPVAGDTQYFGPGTRLTVL.

CDR3 residues: CASSLEVNQPQHF. The CDR3 region has the DNA TGTGCCAGCAGTTTAGAGGTAAACCAGCCCCAGCATTTT. J is TRBJ1-5 and V is TRBV27, with D hard to call. The CDR3 is made up of 13 amino acids. V lost 2 bases to trimming and J lost 7 bases, with 9 bases between them. Germline values: CDR1 MNHEY, CDR2 SMNVEV (reference sequence).

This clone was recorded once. Here the CDR3 DNA reads TGTGCCGGGCGGGTTTTCTCAAACGAGCAGTACTTC. Its protein is CAGRVFSNEQYF. The rearrangement links TRBV30 to TRBJ2-7; TRBD2 is a possible D gene (5 bases). Germline V gives CDR1 GTSNPN, CDR2 SVGIG (reference sequence). This CDR3 has 12 amino acids. Deletions cut 8 bases from V and 5 bases from J, with 16 bases between.

CDR3 sequence reads: CASSSQDISTQYF. The DNA of the CDR3 is TGTGCCAGCAGCTCGCAGGACATTAGTACGCAGTATTTT. This chain uses TRBV7-9 with TRBJ2-3; TRBD1 might be the D (5 bases). Germline CDR1 reads SEHNR; CDR2 reads FQNEAQ (reference sequence). The CDR3 covers 13 residues. V was cut by 4 bases and J by 8 bases, with 13 bases left in between.

The CDR3 nucleotides are TGTGCCAGCAGTCAAGGACTAGCGGGCACAGATACGCAGTATTTT. Amino acid sequence: CASSQGLAGTDTQYF. V gene TRBV5-4 combines with J gene TRBJ2-3, with 10 nucleotides matching TRBD2. Germline V lookup: CDR1 SGHNT, CDR2 YYREEE (reference sequence). J was trimmed by 1 base and V by 5 bases; bases with no gene match: 4. This CDR3 is built from 15 residues.

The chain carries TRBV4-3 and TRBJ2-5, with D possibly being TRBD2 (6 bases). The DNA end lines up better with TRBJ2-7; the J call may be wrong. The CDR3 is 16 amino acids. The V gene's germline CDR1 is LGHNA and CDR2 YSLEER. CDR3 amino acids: CASSQDSEGMLYEQYF. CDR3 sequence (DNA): TGCGCCAGCAGCCAAGATTCGGAGGGGATGCTCTACGAGCAGTACTTC.

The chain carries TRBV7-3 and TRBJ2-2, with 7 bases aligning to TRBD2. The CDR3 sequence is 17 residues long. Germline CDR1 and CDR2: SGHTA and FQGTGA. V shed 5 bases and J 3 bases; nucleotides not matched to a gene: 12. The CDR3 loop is CASSPVIGTTDTGELFF. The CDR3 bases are TGTGCCAGCAGCCCAGTAATAGGGACTACCGACACCGGGGAGCTGTTTTTT. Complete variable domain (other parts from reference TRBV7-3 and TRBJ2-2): GAGVSQTPSNKVTEKGKYVELRCDPISGHTALYWYRQSLGQGPEFLIYFQGTGAADDSGLPNDRFFAVRPEGSVSTLKIQRTERGDSAVYLCASSPVIGTTDTGELFFGEGSRLTVL.

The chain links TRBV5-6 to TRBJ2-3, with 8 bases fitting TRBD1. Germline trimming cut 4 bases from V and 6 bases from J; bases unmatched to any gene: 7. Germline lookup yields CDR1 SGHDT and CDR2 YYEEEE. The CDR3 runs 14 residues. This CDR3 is CASSKQGDGDTQYF. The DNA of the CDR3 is TGTGCCAGCAGCAAACAGGGGGATGGGGATACGCAGTATTTT. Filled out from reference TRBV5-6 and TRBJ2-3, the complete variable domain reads DAGVTQSPTHLIKTRGQQVTLRCSPKSGHDTVSWYQQALGQGPQFIFQYYEEEERQRGNFPDRFSGHQFPNYSSELNVNALLLGDSALYLCASSKQGDGDTQYFGPGTRLTVL.

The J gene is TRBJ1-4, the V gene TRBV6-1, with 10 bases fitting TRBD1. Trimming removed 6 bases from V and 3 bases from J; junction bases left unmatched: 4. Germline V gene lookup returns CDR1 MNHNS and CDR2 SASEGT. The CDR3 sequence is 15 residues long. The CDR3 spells CASRDRGRSNEKLFF. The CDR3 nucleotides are TGTGCCAGCAGGGACAGGGGGAGGTCTAATGAAAAACTGTTTTTT.

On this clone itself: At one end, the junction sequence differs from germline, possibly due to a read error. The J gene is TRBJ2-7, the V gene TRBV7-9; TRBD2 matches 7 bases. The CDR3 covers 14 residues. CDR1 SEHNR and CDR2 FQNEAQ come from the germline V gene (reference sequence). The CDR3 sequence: CSSSSTKLAREQYF. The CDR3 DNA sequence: TGTTCCAGCAGCTCAACCAAACTAGCGCGCGAGCAGTACTTC.

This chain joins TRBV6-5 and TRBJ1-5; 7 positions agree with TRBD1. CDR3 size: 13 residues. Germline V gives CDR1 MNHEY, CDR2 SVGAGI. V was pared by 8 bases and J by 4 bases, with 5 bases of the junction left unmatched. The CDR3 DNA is TGTGCCAGCCGGACAGGCCCTAATCAGCCCCAGCATTTT. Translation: CASRTGPNQPQHF.

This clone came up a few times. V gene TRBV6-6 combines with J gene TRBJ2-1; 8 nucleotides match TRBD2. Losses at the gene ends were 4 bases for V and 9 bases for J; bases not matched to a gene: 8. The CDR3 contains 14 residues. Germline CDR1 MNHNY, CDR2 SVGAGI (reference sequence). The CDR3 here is CASSSPGLVAEQFF. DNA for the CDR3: TGTGCCAGCAGTTCGCCGGGACTAGTGGCTGAGCAGTTCTTC.

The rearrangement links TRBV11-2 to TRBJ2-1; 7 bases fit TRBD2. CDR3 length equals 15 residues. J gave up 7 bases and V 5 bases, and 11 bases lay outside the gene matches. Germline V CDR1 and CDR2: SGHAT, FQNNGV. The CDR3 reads CASSPAFVAGNEQFF. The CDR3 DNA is TGTGCCAGCAGCCCCGCGTTTGTAGCGGGTAATGAGCAGTTCTTC.

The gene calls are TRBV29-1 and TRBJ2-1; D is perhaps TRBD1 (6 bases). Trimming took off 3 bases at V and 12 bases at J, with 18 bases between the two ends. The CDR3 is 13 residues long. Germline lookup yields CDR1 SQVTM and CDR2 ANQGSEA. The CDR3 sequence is CSVEDRIQDRQFF. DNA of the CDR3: TGCAGCGTTGAGGACAGAATACAAGACAGGCAGTTCTTC.

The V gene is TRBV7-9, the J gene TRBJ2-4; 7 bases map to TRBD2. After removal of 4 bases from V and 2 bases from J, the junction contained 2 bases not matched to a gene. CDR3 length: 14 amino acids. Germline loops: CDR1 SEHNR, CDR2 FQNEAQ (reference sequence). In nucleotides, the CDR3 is TGTGCCAGCAGCTCGACTAGCTCCAAAAACATTCAGTACTTC. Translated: CASSSTSSKNIQYF.

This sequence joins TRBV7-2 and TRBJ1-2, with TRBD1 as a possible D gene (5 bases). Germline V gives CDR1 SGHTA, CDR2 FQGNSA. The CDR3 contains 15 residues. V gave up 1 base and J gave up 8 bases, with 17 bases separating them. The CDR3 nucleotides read TGTGCCAGCAGCTTAGTAGACAGCCCTCAGGGCGGCTACACCTTC. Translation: CASSLVDSPQGGYTF.

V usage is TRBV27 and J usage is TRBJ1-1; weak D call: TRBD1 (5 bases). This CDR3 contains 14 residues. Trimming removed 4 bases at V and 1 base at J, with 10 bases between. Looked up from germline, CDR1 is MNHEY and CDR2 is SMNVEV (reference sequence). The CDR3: CASSSQGGNTEAFF. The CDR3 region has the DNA TGTGCCAGCAGTTCCCAGGGAGGGAACACTGAAGCTTTCTTT.

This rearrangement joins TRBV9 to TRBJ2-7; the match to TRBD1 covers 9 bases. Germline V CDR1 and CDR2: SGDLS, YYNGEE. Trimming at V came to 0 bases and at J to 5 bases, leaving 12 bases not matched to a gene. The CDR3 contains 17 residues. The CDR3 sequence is CASSVDRYGTGIDEQYF. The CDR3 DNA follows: TGTGCCAGCAGCGTAGATCGTTACGGGACAGGGATCGACGAGCAGTACTTC.

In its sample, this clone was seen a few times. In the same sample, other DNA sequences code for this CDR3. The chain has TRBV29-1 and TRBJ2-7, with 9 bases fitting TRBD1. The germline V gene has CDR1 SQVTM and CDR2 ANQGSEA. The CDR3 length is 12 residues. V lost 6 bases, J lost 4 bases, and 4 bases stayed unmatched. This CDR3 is CSVGTGTYEQYF. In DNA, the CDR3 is TGCAGCGTCGGGACAGGGACGTACGAGCAGTACTTC.

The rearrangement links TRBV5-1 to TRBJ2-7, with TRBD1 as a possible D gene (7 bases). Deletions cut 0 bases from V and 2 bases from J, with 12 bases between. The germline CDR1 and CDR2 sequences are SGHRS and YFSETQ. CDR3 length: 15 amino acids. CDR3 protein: CASSLGGTATYEQYF. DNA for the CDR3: TGCGCCAGCAGCTTGGGCGGGACAGCCACCTACGAGCAGTACTTC.

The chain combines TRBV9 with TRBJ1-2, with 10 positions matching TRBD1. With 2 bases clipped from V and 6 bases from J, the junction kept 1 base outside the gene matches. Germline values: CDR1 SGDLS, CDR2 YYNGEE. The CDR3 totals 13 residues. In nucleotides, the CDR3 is TGTGCCAGCAGCGTTGGACAGGGGGATGGCTACACCTTC. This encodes CASSVGQGDGYTF.

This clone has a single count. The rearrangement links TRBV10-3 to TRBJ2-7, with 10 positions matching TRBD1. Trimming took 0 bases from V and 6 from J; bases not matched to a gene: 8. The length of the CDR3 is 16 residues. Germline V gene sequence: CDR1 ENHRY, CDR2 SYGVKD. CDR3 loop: CAISESPDRGPGEQYF. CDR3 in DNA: TGTGCCATCAGTGAGTCACCTGACAGGGGGCCGGGCGAGCAGTACTTC.

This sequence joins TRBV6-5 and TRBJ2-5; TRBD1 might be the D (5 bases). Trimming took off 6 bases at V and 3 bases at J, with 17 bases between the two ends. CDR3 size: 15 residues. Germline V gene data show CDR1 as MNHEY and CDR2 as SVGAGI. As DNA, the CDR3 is TGTGCCAGCAGGTATCAGGGCCCCCCAAAAGAGACCCAGTACTTC. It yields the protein CASRYQGPPKETQYF.

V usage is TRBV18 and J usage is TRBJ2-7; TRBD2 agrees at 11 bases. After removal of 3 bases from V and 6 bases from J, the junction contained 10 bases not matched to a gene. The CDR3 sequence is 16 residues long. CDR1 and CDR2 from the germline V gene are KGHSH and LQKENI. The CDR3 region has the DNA TGTGCCAGCTCACCGAATAGCGGGAGGGCCTTCTTCGAGCAGTACTTC. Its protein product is CASSPNSGRAFFEQYF.

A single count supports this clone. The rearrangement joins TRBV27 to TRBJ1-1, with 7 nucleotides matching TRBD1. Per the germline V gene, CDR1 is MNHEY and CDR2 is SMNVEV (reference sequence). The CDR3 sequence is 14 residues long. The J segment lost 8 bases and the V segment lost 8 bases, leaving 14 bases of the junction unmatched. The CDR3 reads CASYHIGGGVEAFF. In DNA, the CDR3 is TGTGCCAGCTACCACATTGGAGGGGGCGTCGAAGCTTTCTTT.

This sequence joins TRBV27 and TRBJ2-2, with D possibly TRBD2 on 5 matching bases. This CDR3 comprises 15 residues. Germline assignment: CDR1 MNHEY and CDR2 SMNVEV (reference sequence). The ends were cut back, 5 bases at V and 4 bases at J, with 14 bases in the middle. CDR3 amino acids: CASSGGLAFTGELFF. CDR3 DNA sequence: TGTGCCAGCAGTGGAGGCCTAGCCTTCACCGGGGAGCTGTTTTTT.

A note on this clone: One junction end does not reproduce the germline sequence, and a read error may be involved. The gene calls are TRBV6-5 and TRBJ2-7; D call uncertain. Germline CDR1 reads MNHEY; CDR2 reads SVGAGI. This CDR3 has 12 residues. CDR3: CASSYSSYGQYF. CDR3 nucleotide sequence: TGTGCCAGCAGTTACAGCTCCTACGGGCAGTACTTC.

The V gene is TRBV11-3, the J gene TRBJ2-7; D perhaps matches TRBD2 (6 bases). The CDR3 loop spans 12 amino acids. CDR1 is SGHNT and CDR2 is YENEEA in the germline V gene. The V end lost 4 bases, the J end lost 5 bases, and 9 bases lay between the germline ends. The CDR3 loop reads CASSSASDEQYF. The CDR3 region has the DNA TGTGCCAGCAGCTCCGCTAGCGACGAGCAGTACTTC.

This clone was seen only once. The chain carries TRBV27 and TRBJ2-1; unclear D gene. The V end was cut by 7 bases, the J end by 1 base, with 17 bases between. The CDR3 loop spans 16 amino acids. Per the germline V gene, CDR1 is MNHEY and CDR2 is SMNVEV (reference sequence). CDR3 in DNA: TGTGCCAGCATGAGGAGTGGAGTGGCTTCCTACAATGAGCAGTTCTTC. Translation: CASMRSGVASYNEQFF.

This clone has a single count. The CDR3 loop reads CASSQAGQGNQPQHF. DNA for the CDR3: TGTGCCAGCAGCCAAGCGGGACAGGGGAATCAGCCCCAGCATTTT. The chain has TRBV4-2 and TRBJ1-5; 10 positions match TRBD1. The CDR3 is made up of 15 amino acids. The germline CDR1 and CDR2 sequences are LGHNA and YNFKEQ. V dropped 1 base and J dropped 4; count of bases not matched to a gene: 1.

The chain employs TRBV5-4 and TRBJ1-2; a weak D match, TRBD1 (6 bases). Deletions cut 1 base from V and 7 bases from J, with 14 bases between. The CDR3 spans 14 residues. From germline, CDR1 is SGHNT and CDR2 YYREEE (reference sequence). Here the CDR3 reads CASSLRMVGGGYTF. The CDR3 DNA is TGTGCCAGCAGCTTGAGGATGGTAGGGGGTGGCTACACCTTC.